This paragraph reports one TCR beta chain. The V and J ends lost 2 bases and 4 bases respectively, with 10 bases between them. Germline V gives CDR1 LGHNA, CDR2 YSLEER. The CDR3 has 14 residues. Libraries were prepared by immunoSEQ multiplex PCR; TCRdb keeps only in-frame clonotypes and omits some of them. This sample has approximately 240,000 clones; roughly 84% occur once, and the top ten carry 5.1%. The sample belongs to a study of blood T cell repertoires in COVID-19. This TCR was sampled from a woman aged 60-70 years who had recovered from COVID-19. The rearrangement links TRBV4-3 to TRBJ2-3; no definite D call. Sequenced input: peripheral blood. The CDR3 loop reads CASSQPPPADTQYF. The CDR3 DNA is TGCGCCAGCAGCCAACCCCCTCCTGCAGATACGCAGTATTTT.